A single sample is the source of the 30 T cell receptor beta chains below, sequenced in a study of a mutant IDH1 vaccine in newly diagnosed glioma. The sample's time point: baseline, week 1 (first vaccination visit). Treatment defined: pre-vaccination baseline after standard-of-care therapy. Sequenced by immunoSEQ multiplex PCR; TCRdb stores in-frame clones only, minus some. The sample contains about 36,000 clones, approximately 78% of which appear only once. The sample here was PBMCs, taken from a glioma patient treated with radiotherapy, temozolomide or both. These receptors came from a man in his forties with glioma. Some clones in this sample may be carry-over from other donors' samples.

The chain employs TRBV27 and TRBJ1-1; maybe TRBD1 (5 bases). The CDR3 extends over 12 amino acids. Looked up from germline, CDR1 is MNHEY and CDR2 is SMNVEV (reference sequence). V lost 4 bases, J lost 4 bases, and 7 bases lay in between. CDR3 loop: CASSWGGTEAFF. The CDR3, as DNA: TGTGCCAGCAGTTGGGGGGGCACTGAAGCTTTCTTT.

The V and J genes are TRBV6-1 and TRBJ2-5, with 8 bases identical to TRBD2. This CDR3 comprises 14 residues. Trimming cost V 5 bases and J 2 bases; bases outside gene matches: 4. Looked up from germline, CDR1 is MNHNS and CDR2 is SASEGT. The CDR3 here is CASSLSGGQETQYF. CDR3 nucleotide sequence: TGTGCCAGCAGTTTAAGCGGGGGACAAGAGACCCAGTACTTC.

V usage is TRBV7-6 and J usage is TRBJ2-1; 9 nucleotides line up with TRBD2. Trimming at V came to 0 bases and at J to 7 bases, leaving 4 bases not matched to a gene. The CDR3 has 15 residues. In germline, CDR1 is SGHVS, CDR2 FNYEAQ. The CDR3 protein is CASSLAGLAGNEQFF. In nucleotides, the CDR3 is TGTGCCAGCAGCTTAGCGGGACTAGCAGGGAATGAGCAGTTCTTC.

This chain links TRBV28 with TRBJ1-4; the match to TRBD1 covers 7 bases. V lost 8 bases, J lost 2 bases, and 14 bases stayed unmatched. Germline V gene sequence: CDR1 MDHEN, CDR2 SYDVKM. The CDR3 is 17 amino acids. CDR3 sequence: CASQPHGTDTTNEKLFF. CDR3 DNA: TGTGCCAGCCAACCTCACGGGACAGACACCACTAATGAAAAACTGTTTTTT.

This clone was observed a single time. The V call is TRBV25-1, the J call TRBJ1-1, with D unresolved. Germline lookup yields CDR1 MGHDK and CDR2 SYGVNS. The CDR3 has 13 amino acids. The V end lost 8 bases, the J end lost 4 bases, and 14 bases lay between the germline ends. CDR3 DNA sequence: TGTGCCAGCCGAACGGCTGTGGGCACTGAAGCTTTCTTT. It specifies CASRTAVGTEAFF.

This clone was found once. V is TRBV5-6 and J is TRBJ1-2; D uncertain. V lost 3 bases and J 6 bases, leaving 9 bases between the germline ends. The length of the CDR3 is 12 residues. The germline CDR1 and CDR2 sequences are SGHDT and YYEEEE. For the CDR3, the DNA is TGTGCCAGCAGCTCGAACGGGCATGGCTACACCTTC. Protein sequence: CASSSNGHGYTF.

The gene calls are TRBV21-1 and TRBJ1-5; TRBD1, as called in the table, went unchecked against the DNA. TRBV21-1 is described as a pseudogene. The CDR3 totals 16 residues. CDR3 bases: TGTGCCAGCAGCAACTTAGGGACATTCGGAGTTCAGCCCCAGCATTTT. Translated, it gives CASSNLGTFGVQPQHF.

The sample holds one count of this clone. The chain joins TRBV7-9 to TRBJ2-3, with 10 bases matching TRBD1. V lost 5 bases and J lost 2; bases outside the gene matches: 4. CDR1 is SEHNR and CDR2 is FQNEAQ in the germline V gene (reference sequence). The CDR3 loop spans 15 amino acids. The CDR3 region has the DNA TGTGCCAGCAGCGTAGGGACAGGGGTCACAGATACGCAGTATTTT. Amino acids: CASSVGTGVTDTQYF.

This chain joins TRBV19 and TRBJ1-1, with a weak D call TRBD1 (6 bases). In germline, CDR1 is LNHDA, CDR2 SQIVND (reference sequence). This CDR3 contains 16 residues. V lost 6 bases and J lost 1, with 18 bases in between. CDR3 bases: TGTGCCAGTAGGACCAACACCGGGACATGGAACACTGAAGCTTTCTTT. This encodes CASRTNTGTWNTEAFF.

V usage is TRBV30 and J usage is TRBJ2-7; D is unresolved. This CDR3 is built from 11 residues. The ends were cut back, 2 bases at V and 1 base at J, with 3 bases in the middle. Germline assignment: CDR1 GTSNPN and CDR2 SVGIG (reference sequence). The CDR3 spells CAWSWSYEQYF. CDR3 sequence (DNA): TGTGCCTGGAGTTGGTCCTACGAGCAGTACTTC.

V usage is TRBV4-1 and J usage is TRBJ1-3; D ambiguous. V gave up 3 bases and J gave up 0 bases, with 12 bases separating them. The CDR3 spans 16 residues. CDR1 and CDR2 from the germline V gene are MGHRA and YSYEKL. In nucleotides, the CDR3 is TGCGCCAGCAGCCAGCCGAGGTTAGTCTCTGGAAACACCATATATTTT. Translating it yields CASSQPRLVSGNTIYF.

This CDR3 is CASSLSEESGAFF. The CDR3 DNA reads TGTGCCAGCAGCTTAAGTGAGGAGAGCGGAGCTTTCTTT. This sequence joins TRBV7-9 and TRBJ1-1; D is ambiguous. This CDR3 contains 13 residues. Looked up from germline, CDR1 is SEHNR and CDR2 is FQNEAQ (reference sequence). Trimming shortened V by 2 bases and J by 10 bases, and 14 bases separated the two germline ends.

This rearrangement joins TRBV27 to TRBJ1-1; no clear D gene. The CDR3 spans 15 residues. From germline, CDR1 is MNHEY and CDR2 SMNVEV (reference sequence). The V end lost 2 bases, the J end lost 2 bases, and 12 bases lay between the germline ends. The CDR3 region has the DNA TGTGCCAGCAGTTTAACGCCCCTCGGTAACACTGAAGCTTTCTTT. This sequence encodes CASSLTPLGNTEAFF.

This clone is a singleton in its sample. The chain couples TRBV25-1 to TRBJ1-1; D is possibly TRBD1 (6 bases). CDR1 and CDR2 (germline): MGHDK, SYGVNS. V shed 7 bases and J shed 0 bases, with 9 bases lying between them. The CDR3 is made up of 13 amino acids. The CDR3 region has the DNA TGTGCCAGCAATAACAGGGTGAACACTGAAGCTTTCTTT. It yields the protein CASNNRVNTEAFF.

This clone appeared once. This chain joins TRBV4-1 and TRBJ2-3; D is uncertain. V lost 0 bases to trimming and J lost 3 bases, with 4 bases between them. The germline CDR1 and CDR2 sequences are MGHRA and YSYEKL. The CDR3 covers 13 residues. The DNA of the CDR3 is TGCGCCAGCAGCCAAGATAGGACAGATACGCAGTATTTT. Its protein product is CASSQDRTDTQYF.

V and J are TRBV2 and TRBJ2-5; D is unclear. Germline V CDR1 and CDR2: SNHLY, FYNNEI. Trimming removed 4 bases at V and 4 bases at J, with 4 bases between. This CDR3 is 11 amino acids long. CDR3 residues: CASSGRETQYF. The DNA for the CDR3 is TGTGCCAGCAGTGGAAGAGAGACCCAGTACTTC.

This chain uses TRBV5-1 with TRBJ2-7; 10 nucleotides line up with TRBD1. This CDR3 region has 17 residues. V shed 4 bases, J shed 1 base, and the junction held 11 bases outside the gene matches. Germline-derived CDR1 and CDR2 are SGHRS and YFSETQ. The DNA for the CDR3 is TGCGCCAGCAGCGTATCCGGTGGGACAGGGGTTTCCTACGAGCAGTACTTC. It specifies CASSVSGGTGVSYEQYF.

The chain has TRBV5-6 and TRBJ2-7, with a weak D call TRBD1 (6 bases). There are 16 residues in the CDR3. The V gene lost 4 bases and the J gene lost 0 bases, with 17 bases spanning the gap. Germline lookup yields CDR1 SGHDT and CDR2 YYEEEE. The CDR3 nucleotides are TGTGCCAGCAGCACATTGGATAGGGGGAACTCCTACGAGCAGTACTTC. As protein: CASSTLDRGNSYEQYF.

The chain uses TRBV19 and TRBJ2-2; TRBD1 or TRBD2 may be the D gene (6 bases each). The CDR3 is made up of 17 amino acids. The V end lost 3 bases, the J end lost 2 bases, and 16 bases lay between the germline ends. Germline V gene data show CDR1 as LNHDA and CDR2 as SQIVND (reference sequence). The CDR3 spells CASSIAGHKTNTGELFF. Here the CDR3 DNA reads TGTGCCAGTAGTATTGCGGGACACAAAACTAACACCGGGGAGCTGTTTTTT.

This CDR3 is CASSLTGVETQYF. The CDR3 DNA follows: TGCGCCAGCAGCTTGACAGGGGTGGAGACCCAGTACTTC. This chain connects TRBV5-1 to TRBJ2-5, with 7 bases lining up with TRBD1. V lost 1 base to trimming and J lost 5 bases; unmatched junction nucleotides: 2. Germline V gives CDR1 SGHRS, CDR2 YFSETQ. The CDR3 spans 13 residues.

This clone occurred once. V and J are TRBV9 and TRBJ1-1, with 8 bases identical to TRBD1. V lost 4 bases to trimming and J lost 1 base; unmatched junction nucleotides: 12. Germline loops: CDR1 SGDLS, CDR2 YYNGEE. The CDR3 is made up of 17 amino acids. CDR3 in amino acids: CASSLGEVQGGNTEAFF. The CDR3 DNA reads as TGTGCCAGCAGCCTAGGTGAGGTACAGGGGGGGAACACTGAAGCTTTCTTT.

The chain employs TRBV11-2 and TRBJ1-1, with D possibly being TRBD1 (5 bases). The CDR3 totals 13 residues. V was trimmed by 3 bases and J by 8 bases, leaving 13 bases between them. Germline V lookup: CDR1 SGHAT, CDR2 FQNNGV. CDR3 sequence reads: CASSLGFREEAFF. The CDR3, as DNA: TGTGCCAGCAGCTTGGGTTTCAGGGAAGAAGCTTTCTTT.

Points on this clone: The junction shows a germline mismatch at one end, possibly a read error. The chain couples TRBV4-2 to TRBJ1-3, with unresolved D. The germline gives CDR1 LGHNA, CDR2 YNFKEQ. This CDR3 is built from 13 residues. The CDR3 protein is CATSRLAGNTIYF. As DNA, the CDR3 is TGTGCCACCAGCCGTTTGGCTGGAAACACCATATATTTT.

The chain uses TRBV4-3 and TRBJ2-2; D is uncertain. This CDR3 has 17 residues. V shed 0 bases and J shed 4 bases, with 15 bases lying between them. The germline CDR1 and CDR2 sequences are LGHNA and YSLEER. The CDR3 sequence is CASSQDGSRPITGELFF. CDR3 nucleotide sequence: TGCGCCAGCAGCCAAGACGGCAGCAGGCCGATCACCGGGGAGCTGTTTTTT.

V and J are TRBV5-4 and TRBJ2-7; D may be TRBD2 (7 bases). V was pared by 4 bases and J by 6 bases, with 17 bases between. Germline V gene lookup returns CDR1 SGHNT and CDR2 YYREEE (reference sequence). This CDR3 region has 14 residues. The CDR3 DNA reads as TGTGCCAGCAGCATCTCCTCGGGGGGCAGCGAGCAGTACTTC. The encoded protein is CASSISSGGSEQYF.

The chain recombines TRBV7-9 with TRBJ1-2; 8 nucleotides line up with TRBD1. With V trimmed by 5 bases and J by 6 bases, 5 bases remained unmatched. This CDR3 has 13 amino acids. Germline V gene data show CDR1 as SEHNR and CDR2 as FQNEAQ (reference sequence). The CDR3 here is CASSRTGKNGYTF. CDR3 DNA: TGTGCCAGCAGCCGGACAGGGAAGAATGGCTACACCTTC.

V is TRBV7-8 and J is TRBJ1-4; D might be TRBD1 (5 bases). Trimming cost V 5 bases and J 4 bases, with 17 bases left between them. CDR3 length: 16 residues. Germline CDR1 SGHVS, CDR2 FQNEAQ. The CDR3: CASSPLIVGGNEKLFF. DNA of the CDR3: TGTGCCAGCAGCCCCCTAATTGTCGGGGGTAATGAAAAACTGTTTTTT.

CDR3 nucleotides: TGTGCCAGCAGCCTAGACAGACAAAATCAGCCCCAGCATTTT. Protein: CASSLDRQNQPQHF. The rearrangement links TRBV6-6 to TRBJ1-5; tentatively, D is TRBD1 (5 bases). The CDR3 contains 14 residues. The germline CDR1 and CDR2 sequences are MNHNY and SVGAGI (reference sequence). V shed 6 bases and J shed 4 bases, with 13 bases lying between them.

The V call is TRBV5-4, the J call TRBJ1-2; 7 positions agree with TRBD1. The CDR3 sequence is 12 residues long. The junction had 1 base not matched to a gene; V was cut back by 0 bases and J by 8 bases. Germline lookup yields CDR1 SGHNT and CDR2 YYREEE (reference sequence). The CDR3 spells CASSLVQGGYTF. The CDR3 bases are TGTGCCAGCAGCTTGGTACAGGGGGGCTACACCTTC. The full variable domain, its missing parts supplied by reference TRBV5-4 and TRBJ1-2, is ETGVTQSPTHLIKTRGQQVTLRCSSQSGHNTVSWYQQALGQGPQFIFQYYREEENGRGNFPPRFSGLQFPNYSSELNVNALELDDSALYLCASSLVQGGYTFGSGTRLTVV.

In DNA form, the CDR3 reads TGCAGCGCCTACTACCAGACGAACACTGAAGCTTTCTTT. This translates into CSAYYQTNTEAFF. This sequence joins TRBV29-1 and TRBJ1-1; no reliable D call. The length of the CDR3 is 13 residues. Germline CDR1 and CDR2: SQVTM and ANQGSEA. The germline V and J ends were trimmed by 7 bases and 1 base, with 13 bases remaining between them.